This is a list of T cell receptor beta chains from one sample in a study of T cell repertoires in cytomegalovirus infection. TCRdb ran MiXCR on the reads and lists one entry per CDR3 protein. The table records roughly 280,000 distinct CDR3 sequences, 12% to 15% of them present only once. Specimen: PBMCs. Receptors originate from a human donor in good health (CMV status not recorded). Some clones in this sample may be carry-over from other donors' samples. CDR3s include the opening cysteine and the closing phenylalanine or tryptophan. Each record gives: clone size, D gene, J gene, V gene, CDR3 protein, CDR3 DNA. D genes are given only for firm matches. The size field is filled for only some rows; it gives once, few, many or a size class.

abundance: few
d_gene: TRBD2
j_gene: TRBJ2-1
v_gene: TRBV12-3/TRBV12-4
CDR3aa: CASKTSGRYNEQFF
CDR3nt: TGTGCCAGCAAGACTAGCGGGAGGTACAATGAGCAGTTCTTC

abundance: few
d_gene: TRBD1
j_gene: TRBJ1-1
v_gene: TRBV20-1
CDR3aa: CSARDRGSANTEAFF
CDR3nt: TGCAGTGCTAGAGACAGGGGGTCGGCGAACACTGAAGCTTTCTTT

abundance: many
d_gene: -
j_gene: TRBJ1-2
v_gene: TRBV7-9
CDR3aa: CASSFQNNYGYTF
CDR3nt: TGTGCCAGCAGCTTCCAGAACAACTATGGCTACACCTTC

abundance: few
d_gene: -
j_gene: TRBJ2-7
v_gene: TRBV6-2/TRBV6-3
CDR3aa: CASSYLFGEQYF
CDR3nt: TGTGCCAGCAGTTACTTGTTCGGCGAGCAGTACTTC

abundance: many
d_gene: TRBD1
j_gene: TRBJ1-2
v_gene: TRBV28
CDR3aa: CASITRTGQHGYTF
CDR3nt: TGTGCCAGCATTACCCGGACAGGGCAGCATGGCTACACCTTC

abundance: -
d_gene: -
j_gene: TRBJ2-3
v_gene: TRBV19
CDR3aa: CATTGVDTQYF
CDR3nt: TGTGCCACTACGGGGGTAGATACGCAGTATTTT

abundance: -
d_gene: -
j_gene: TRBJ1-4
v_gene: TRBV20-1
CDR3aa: CSASWWSKLPDEKLFF
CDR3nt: TGCAGTGCTAGTTGGTGGTCTAAGCTTCCGGATGAAAAACTGTTTTTT

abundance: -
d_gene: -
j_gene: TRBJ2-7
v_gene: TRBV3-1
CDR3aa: CASSRRAPYYEQYF
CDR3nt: TGTGCCAGCAGCCGCCGAGCCCCCTACTACGAGCAGTACTTC

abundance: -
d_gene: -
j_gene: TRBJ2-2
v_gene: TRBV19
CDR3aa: CASTEIGIAGELFF
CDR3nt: TGTGCCAGTACGGAGATAGGGATCGCCGGGGAGCTGTTTTTT

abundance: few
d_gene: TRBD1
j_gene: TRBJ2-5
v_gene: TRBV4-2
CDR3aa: CASSQGRQGEETQYF
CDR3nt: TGTGCCAGCAGCCAAGGAAGACAGGGGGAAGAGACCCAGTACTTC

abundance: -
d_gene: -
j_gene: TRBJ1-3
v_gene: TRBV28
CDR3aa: CASSYPIGSSGNTIYF
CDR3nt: TGTGCCAGCAGTTATCCAATCGGAAGCTCTGGAAACACCATATATTTT

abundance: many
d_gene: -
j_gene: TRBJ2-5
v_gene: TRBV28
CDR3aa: CASSTRVGTQYF
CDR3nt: TGTGCCAGCAGTACCAGGGTCGGGACCCAGTACTTC

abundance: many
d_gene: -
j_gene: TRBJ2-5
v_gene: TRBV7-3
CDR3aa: CASSLTREETQYF
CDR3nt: TGTGCCAGCAGCTTAACACGGGAAGAGACCCAGTACTTC

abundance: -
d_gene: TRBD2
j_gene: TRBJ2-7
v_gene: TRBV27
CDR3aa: CASSTVAGVLGEQYF
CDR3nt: TGTGCCAGCAGTACCGTAGCGGGAGTTTTGGGCGAGCAGTACTTC

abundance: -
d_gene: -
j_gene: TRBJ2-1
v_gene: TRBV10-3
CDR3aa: CAISGGGGNEQFF
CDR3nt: TGTGCCATCAGTGGTGGAGGGGGCAATGAGCAGTTCTTC

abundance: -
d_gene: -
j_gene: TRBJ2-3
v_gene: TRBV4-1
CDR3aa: CASSQVHQGDTQYF
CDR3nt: TGCGCCAGCAGCCAAGTTCACCAGGGAGATACGCAGTATTTT

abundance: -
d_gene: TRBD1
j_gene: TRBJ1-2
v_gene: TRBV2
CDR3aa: CASRNQGANYGYTF
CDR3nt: TGTGCCAGCAGGAACCAGGGGGCTAACTATGGCTACACCTTC